This T cell receptor (beta chain) came from a study of OX40 agonist ivuxolimab in advanced cancers. Per the germline V gene, CDR1 is MNHEY and CDR2 is SVGAGI. The CDR3 consists of 11 residues. Trimming left V 5 bases short and J 7 bases short, with 8 bases between. Data came from immunoSEQ multiplex PCR; TCRdb stores just in-frame clones and leaves some out. The table lists 45,000 or so clones, roughly 86% of them singletons, with less than 1.3% in the top ten. The clonotype originates from an adult with an advanced solid tumor such as melanoma, head and neck, liver or kidney cancer. V is TRBV6-5 and J is TRBJ1-2; maybe TRBD1 (5 bases). Sequenced material: CD4+ or CD8+ T cells sorted from blood, taken in a trial of the OX40 agonist ivuxolimab. This CDR3 reads CASSQGPGYTF. The CDR3 DNA reads as TGTGCCAGCAGTCAGGGCCCTGGCTACACCTTC.